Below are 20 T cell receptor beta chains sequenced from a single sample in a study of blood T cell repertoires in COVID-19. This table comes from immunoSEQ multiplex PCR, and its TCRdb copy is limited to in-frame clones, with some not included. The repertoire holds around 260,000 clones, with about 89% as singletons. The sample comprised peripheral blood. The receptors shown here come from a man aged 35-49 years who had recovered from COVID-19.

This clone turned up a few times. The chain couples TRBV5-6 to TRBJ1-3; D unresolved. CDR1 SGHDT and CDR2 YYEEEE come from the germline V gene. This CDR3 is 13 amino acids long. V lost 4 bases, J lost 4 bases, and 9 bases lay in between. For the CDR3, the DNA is TGTGCCAGCAGCCCGGGTCCCGGAAACACCATATATTTT. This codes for CASSPGPGNTIYF.

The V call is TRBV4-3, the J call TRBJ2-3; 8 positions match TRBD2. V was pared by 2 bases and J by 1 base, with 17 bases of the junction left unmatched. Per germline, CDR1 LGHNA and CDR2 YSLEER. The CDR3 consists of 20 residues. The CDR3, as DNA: TGCGCCAGCAGCCAAACCATTATCGGCGGGGGGATCCTCGGCACAGATACGCAGTATTTT. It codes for CASSQTIIGGGILGTDTQYF.

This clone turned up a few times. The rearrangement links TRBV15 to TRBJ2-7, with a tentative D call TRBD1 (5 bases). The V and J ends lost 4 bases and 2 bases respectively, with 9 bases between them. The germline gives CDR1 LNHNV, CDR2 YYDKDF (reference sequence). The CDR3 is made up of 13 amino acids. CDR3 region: CATSTQGTYEQYF. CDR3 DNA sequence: TGTGCCACCAGCACGCAGGGCACCTACGAGCAGTACTTC.

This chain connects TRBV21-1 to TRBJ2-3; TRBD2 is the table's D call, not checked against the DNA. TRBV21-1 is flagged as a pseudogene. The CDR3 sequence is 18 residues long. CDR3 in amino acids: CASSTAGTPPSSTDTQYF. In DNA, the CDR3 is TGTGCCAGCAGCACCGCCGGGACTCCCCCTTCTAGCACAGATACGCAGTATTTT.

The CDR3 DNA follows: TGTGCCATCAGGATGACAGGGGCTGGAAACACCATATATTTT. This encodes CAIRMTGAGNTIYF. The genes are TRBV10-3 and TRBJ1-3, with 8 bases lining up with TRBD1. The CDR3 length is 14 residues. The ends lost 6 bases at V and 2 bases at J; junction bases unmatched: 3. In germline, CDR1 is ENHRY, CDR2 SYGVKD.

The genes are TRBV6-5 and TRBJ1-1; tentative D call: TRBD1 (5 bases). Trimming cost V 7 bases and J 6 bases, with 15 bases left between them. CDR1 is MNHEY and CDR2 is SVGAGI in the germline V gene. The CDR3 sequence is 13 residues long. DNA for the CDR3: TGTGCCAGCACCGTAGGCAGGGTTTCTGAAGCTTTCTTT. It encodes CASTVGRVSEAFF.

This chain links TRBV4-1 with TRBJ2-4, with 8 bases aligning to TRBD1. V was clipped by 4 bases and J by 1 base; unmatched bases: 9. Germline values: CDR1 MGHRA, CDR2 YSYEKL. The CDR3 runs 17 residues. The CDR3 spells CASSPPGGTFAKNIQYF. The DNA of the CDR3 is TGCGCCAGCAGCCCCCCAGGGGGCACCTTTGCCAAAAACATTCAGTACTTC.

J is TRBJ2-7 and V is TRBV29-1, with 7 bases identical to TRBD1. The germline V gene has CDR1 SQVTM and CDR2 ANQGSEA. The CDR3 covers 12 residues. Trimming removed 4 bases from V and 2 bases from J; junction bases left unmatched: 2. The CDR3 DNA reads TGCAGCGTTGGGGACAGAGCCTACGAGCAGTACTTC. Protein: CSVGDRAYEQYF.

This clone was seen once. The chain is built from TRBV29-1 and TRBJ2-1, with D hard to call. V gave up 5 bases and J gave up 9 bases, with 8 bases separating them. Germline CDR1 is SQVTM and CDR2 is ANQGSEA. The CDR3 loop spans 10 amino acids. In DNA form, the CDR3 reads TGCAGCGTTTTGACTCCTGAGCAGTTCTTC. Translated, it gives CSVLTPEQFF.

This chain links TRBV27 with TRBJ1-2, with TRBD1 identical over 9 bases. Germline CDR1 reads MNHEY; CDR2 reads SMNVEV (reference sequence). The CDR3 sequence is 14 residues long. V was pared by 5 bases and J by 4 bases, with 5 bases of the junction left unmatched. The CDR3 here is CASSSRDRAYGYTF. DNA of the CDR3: TGTGCCAGCAGTAGCCGGGACAGGGCCTATGGCTACACCTTC.

The CDR3 DNA reads TGTGCCAGCACCCTTTCGGGACTCAACAATGAGCAGTTCTTC. Protein product: CASTLSGLNNEQFF. The J gene is TRBJ2-1, the V gene TRBV25-1; the D gene is possibly TRBD2 (6 bases). Looked up from germline, CDR1 is MGHDK and CDR2 is SYGVNS. This CDR3 contains 14 residues. V was clipped by 7 bases and J by 5 bases, with 15 bases between them.

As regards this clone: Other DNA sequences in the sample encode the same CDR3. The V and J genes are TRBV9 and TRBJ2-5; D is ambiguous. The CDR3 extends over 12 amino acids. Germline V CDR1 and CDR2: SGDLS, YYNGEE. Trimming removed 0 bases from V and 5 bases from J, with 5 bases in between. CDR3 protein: CASSVVGETQYF. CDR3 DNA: TGTGCCAGCAGCGTAGTCGGTGAGACCCAGTACTTC.

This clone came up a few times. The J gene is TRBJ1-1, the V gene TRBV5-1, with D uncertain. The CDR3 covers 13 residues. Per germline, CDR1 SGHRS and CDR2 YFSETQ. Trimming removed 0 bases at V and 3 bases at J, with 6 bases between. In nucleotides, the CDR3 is TGCGCCAGCAGCTTGGCCCCAGACACTGAAGCTTTCTTT. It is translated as CASSLAPDTEAFF.

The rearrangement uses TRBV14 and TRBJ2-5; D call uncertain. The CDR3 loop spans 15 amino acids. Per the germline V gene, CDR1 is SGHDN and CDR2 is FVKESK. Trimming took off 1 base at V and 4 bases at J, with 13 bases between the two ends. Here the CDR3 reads CASSQGTIPRETQYF. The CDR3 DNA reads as TGTGCCAGCAGCCAAGGCACAATCCCACGAGAGACCCAGTACTTC.

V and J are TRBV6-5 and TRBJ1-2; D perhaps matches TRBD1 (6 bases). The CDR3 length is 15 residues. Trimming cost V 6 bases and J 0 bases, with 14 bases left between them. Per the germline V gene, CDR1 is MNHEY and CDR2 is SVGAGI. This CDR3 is CASSKTGVANYGYTF. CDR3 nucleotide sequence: TGTGCCAGCAGCAAGACAGGAGTTGCTAACTATGGCTACACCTTC.

The CDR3 DNA reads TGTGCCAGCTCACCAGGGACTAGAGTTTTCCCAGATACGCAGTATTTT. This codes for CASSPGTRVFPDTQYF. The rearrangement links TRBV18 to TRBJ2-3; 8 positions match TRBD2. The germline CDR1 and CDR2 sequences are KGHSH and LQKENI. The CDR3 sequence is 16 residues long. V shed 2 bases and J 4 bases; nucleotides not matched to a gene: 8.

CDR3: CASSPREAYEQYF. CDR3 DNA: TGTGCCAGCAGCCCCCGCGAGGCCTACGAGCAGTACTTC. The rearrangement joins TRBV5-5 to TRBJ2-7; D gene ambiguous. The CDR3 sequence is 13 residues long. V was shortened by 4 bases and J by 2 bases, with 10 bases between the two germline ends. Germline V CDR1 and CDR2: SGHKS, YYEKEE (reference sequence).

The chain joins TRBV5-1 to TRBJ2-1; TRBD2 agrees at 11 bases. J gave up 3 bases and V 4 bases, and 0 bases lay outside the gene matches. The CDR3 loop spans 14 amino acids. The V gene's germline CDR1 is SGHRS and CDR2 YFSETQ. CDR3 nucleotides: TGCGCCAGCAGCGGGACTAGCGGCTACAATGAGCAGTTCTTC. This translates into CASSGTSGYNEQFF.

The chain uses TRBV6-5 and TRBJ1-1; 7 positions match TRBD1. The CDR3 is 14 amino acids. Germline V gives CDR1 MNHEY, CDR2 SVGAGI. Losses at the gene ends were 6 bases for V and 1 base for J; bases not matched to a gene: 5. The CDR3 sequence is CASRSTGRNTEAFF. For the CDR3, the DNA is TGTGCCAGCAGGTCGACAGGGAGGAACACTGAAGCTTTCTTT.

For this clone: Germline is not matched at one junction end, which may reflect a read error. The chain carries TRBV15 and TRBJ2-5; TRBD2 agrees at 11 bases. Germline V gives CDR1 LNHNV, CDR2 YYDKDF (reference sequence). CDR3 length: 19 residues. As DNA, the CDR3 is TGTGCCACCAGCAGAGATCTTCTAGCGGGAGGCCGGTACCAAGAGGCCCAGTACTTC. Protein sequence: CATSRDLLAGGRYQEAQYF. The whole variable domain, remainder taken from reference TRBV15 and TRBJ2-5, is DAMVIQNPRYQVTQFGKPVTLSCSQTLNHNVMYWYQQKSSQAPKLLFHYYDKDFNNEADTPDNFQSRRPNTSFCFLDIRSPGLGDTAMYLCATSRDLLAGGRYQEAQYFGPGTRLLVL.